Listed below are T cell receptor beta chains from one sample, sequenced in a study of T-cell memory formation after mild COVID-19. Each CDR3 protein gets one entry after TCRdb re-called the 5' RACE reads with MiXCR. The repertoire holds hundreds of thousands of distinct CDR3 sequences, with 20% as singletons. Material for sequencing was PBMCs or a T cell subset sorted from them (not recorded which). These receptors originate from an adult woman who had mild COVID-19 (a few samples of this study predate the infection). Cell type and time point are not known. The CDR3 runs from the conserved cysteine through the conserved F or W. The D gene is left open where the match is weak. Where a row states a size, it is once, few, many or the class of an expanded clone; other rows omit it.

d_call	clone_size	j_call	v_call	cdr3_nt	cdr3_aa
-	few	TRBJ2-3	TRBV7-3	TGTGCCAGCAGCTTATCCCGGTCAGGGACTTACCGAGATACGCAGTATTTT	CASSLSRSGTYRDTQYF
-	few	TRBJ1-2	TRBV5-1	TGCGCCAGCAGCTTAGTAATCGGAACGGATGGCTACACCTTC	CASSLVIGTDGYTF
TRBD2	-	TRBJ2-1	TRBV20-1	TGCAGTACTACTAGCGGGGGGGCCAATGAGCAGTTCTTC	CSTTSGGANEQFF
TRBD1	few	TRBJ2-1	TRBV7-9	TGTGCCAGCAGCTTAAGTAGGGGGCAGGGGATCTACAATGAGCAGTTCTTC	CASSLSRGQGIYNEQFF
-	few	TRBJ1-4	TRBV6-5	TGTGCCAGCGCGACCGGTGGGGGCGATTTTGAAAAACTGTTTTTT	CASATGGGDFEKLFF
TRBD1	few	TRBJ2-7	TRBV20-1	TGCAGTGCTTACAGGGGCAGCTCCTACGAGCAGTACTTC	CSAYRGSSYEQYF
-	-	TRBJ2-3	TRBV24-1	TGTGCCACCAGCCCCACCGGGGCTATGGCATTTACAGATACGCAGTATTTT	CATSPTGAMAFTDTQYF
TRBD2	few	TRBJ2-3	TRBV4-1	TGCGCCAGCAGCGGTCGGGGGGGCTTGACAGATACGCAGTATTTT	CASSGRGGLTDTQYF
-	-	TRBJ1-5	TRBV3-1	TGTGCCAGCAGCCTTGCAGCGGCGGGACCTAATCAGCCCCAGCATTTT	CASSLAAAGPNQPQHF
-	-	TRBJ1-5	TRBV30	TGTGCCTGGAGCCTGGGGGCGGATAATCAGCCCCAGCATTTT	CAWSLGADNQPQHF
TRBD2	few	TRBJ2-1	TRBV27	TGTGCCAGCAGTGGGATAGCGGGAGGCAATGAGCAGTTCTTC	CASSGIAGGNEQFF